Each of the 24 T cell receptor beta chains below was sequenced from the same sample in a study of cytomegalovirus exposure and HLA in healthy donors. Sequencing was performed with immunoSEQ multiplex PCR; in TCRdb, only in-frame clones are kept and a portion is missing. Of a few hundred thousand clones in the sample, 80% to 90% were seen once. Sequenced material: PBMCs. These receptors originate from a woman aged 18-29 years in good health and CMV-seronegative.

Concerning this clone itself: The same CDR3 can be traced to other DNA sequences in this sample. The chain couples TRBV28 to TRBJ2-7; the match to TRBD1 covers 9 bases. In germline, CDR1 is MDHEN, CDR2 SYDVKM. V gave up 8 bases and J gave up 4 bases; unmatched junction bases: 9. The CDR3 covers 14 residues. The CDR3 protein is CASSPGQGRYEQYF. CDR3 bases: TGTGCCAGCTCCCCGGGACAGGGAAGGTACGAGCAGTACTTC.

A few counts support this clone. The rearrangement links TRBV7-3 to TRBJ1-2; D is unresolved. Germline V gives CDR1 SGHTA, CDR2 FQGTGA. The length of the CDR3 is 14 residues. Trimming took off 5 bases at V and 5 bases at J, with 15 bases between the two ends. As DNA, the CDR3 is TGTGCCAGCAGCCCTCCCGGGGTAGTTTATGGCTACACCTTC. This gives the protein CASSPPGVVYGYTF.

This clone turned up a few times. The rearrangement links TRBV18 to TRBJ1-2; TRBD1 matches 12 bases. In germline, CDR1 is KGHSH, CDR2 LQKENI. V lost 4 bases, J lost 6 bases, and 3 bases stayed unmatched. The CDR3 contains 14 residues. The CDR3 DNA reads TGTGCCAGCTCACATGGGACAGGGGGCGATGGCTACACCTTC. This encodes CASSHGTGGDGYTF.

This clone has more than one count but fewer than ten. The chain carries TRBV6-6 and TRBJ2-4; 8 bases map to TRBD1. The CDR3 sequence is 15 residues long. Germline values: CDR1 MNHNY, CDR2 SVGAGI (reference sequence). The ends lost 4 bases at V and 8 bases at J; junction bases unmatched: 10. CDR3 DNA: TGTGCCAGCAGTTCTTGGACAGGGTGGAGGGACATTCAGTACTTC. It yields the protein CASSSWTGWRDIQYF.

The gene calls are TRBV7-2 and TRBJ2-6; D not resolved. V was pared by 5 bases and J by 2 bases, with 7 bases between. CDR1 is SGHTA and CDR2 is FQGNSA in the germline V gene. The CDR3 has 14 residues. CDR3 DNA: TGTGCCAGCAGCGGGCAGGCTGGGGCCAACGTCCTGACTTTC. Translated, it gives CASSGQAGANVLTF.

This clone was seen only a few times. This chain links TRBV9 with TRBJ1-1; 10 bases align to TRBD1. This CDR3 contains 18 residues. J lost 4 bases, V lost 3 bases, and 15 bases had no gene match. CDR1 and CDR2 (germline): SGDLS, YYNGEE. The CDR3: CASSAPWGQGKGSTEAFF. The DNA for the CDR3 is TGTGCCAGCAGCGCCCCATGGGGACAGGGGAAAGGGAGCACTGAAGCTTTCTTT.

V and J are TRBV7-8 and TRBJ1-5, with 8 positions matching TRBD1. This CDR3 spans 17 amino acids. The V gene end was trimmed by 4 bases and the J gene end by 2 bases; junction bases not matched to a gene: 10. Per the germline V gene, CDR1 is SGHVS and CDR2 is FQNEAQ. The CDR3 DNA reads TGTGCCAGCAGCTCCACCGGGACAGGAACGGGCAATCAGCCCCAGCATTTT. This gives the protein CASSSTGTGTGNQPQHF.

This sequence joins TRBV6-5 and TRBJ1-2; D possibly corresponds to TRBD1 (6 bases). Trimming took off 1 base at V and 4 bases at J, with 10 bases between the two ends. The CDR3 loop spans 14 amino acids. Germline CDR1 reads MNHEY; CDR2 reads SVGAGI. In nucleotides, the CDR3 is TGTGCCAGCAGTTACTTTGGGGGCGCCTATGGCTACACCTTC. Translation: CASSYFGGAYGYTF.

The gene calls are TRBV29-1 and TRBJ1-4; no firm D call. Trimming shortened V by 0 bases and J by 5 bases, and 19 bases separated the two germline ends. The CDR3 has 17 residues. Germline assignment: CDR1 SQVTM and CDR2 ANQGSEA. CDR3 nucleotides: TGCAGCGTTGAAGAGGAAAGGAGTAGGCTTGGAAATGAAAAACTGTTTTTT. As protein: CSVEEERSRLGNEKLFF.

The DNA for the CDR3 is TGTGCCTGGAGTGGATCGGGGGGAAGAGGATACGAGCAGTACTTC. Translated: CAWSGSGGRGYEQYF. The chain has TRBV30 and TRBJ2-7, with 7 bases fitting TRBD2. Germline CDR1 and CDR2: GTSNPN and SVGIG (reference sequence). This CDR3 comprises 15 residues. After removal of 1 base from V and 4 bases from J, the junction contained 10 bases not matched to a gene. The whole variable domain, remainder taken from reference TRBV30 and TRBJ2-7, is SQTIHQWPATLVQPVGSPLSLECTVEGTSNPNLYWYRQAAGRGLQLLFYSVGIGQISSEVPQNLSASRPQDRQFILSSKKLLLSDSGFYLCAWSGSGGRGYEQYFGPGTRLTVT.

The table lists this clone with a few counts. One junction end disagrees with the germline gene, perhaps due to a read error. The chain joins TRBV7-9 to TRBJ2-6; possible D gene TRBD2, 6 bases. Germline values: CDR1 SEHNR, CDR2 FQNEAQ (reference sequence). The length of the CDR3 is 11 residues. CDR3 nucleotides: TGTGCCAGCAGCTTAGGGGGCGGGACGGCTTTC. Encoded protein: CASSLGGGTAF.

The chain links TRBV6-5 to TRBJ1-1; 10 bases match TRBD1. Looked up from germline, CDR1 is MNHEY and CDR2 is SVGAGI. The CDR3 loop spans 14 amino acids. Trimming cost V 5 bases and J 0 bases; bases outside gene matches: 0. CDR3: CASSGTGVNTEAFF. The CDR3 DNA sequence: TGTGCCAGCAGTGGGACAGGGGTGAACACTGAAGCTTTCTTT.

This clone showed up just once. The CDR3 coding sequence is TGTGCCAGCGGCGGGGGCCTTCAAGAGACCCAGTACTTC. Residues: CASGGGLQETQYF. The V call is TRBV7-2, the J call TRBJ2-5; maybe TRBD2 (7 bases). Germline-derived CDR1 and CDR2 are SGHTA and FQGNSA. This CDR3 is 13 amino acids long. V lost 8 bases and J lost 2, with 12 bases in between.

V usage is TRBV2 and J usage is TRBJ1-6; 10 bases align to TRBD1. Looked up from germline, CDR1 is SNHLY and CDR2 is FYNNEI. With V trimmed by 5 bases and J by 8 bases, 3 bases remained unmatched. The length of the CDR3 is 14 residues. For the CDR3, the DNA is TGTGCCAGCAGTCTTGGACAGGGGGATTCACCCCTCCACTTT. It is translated as CASSLGQGDSPLHF.

J is TRBJ1-6 and V is TRBV6-5; no reliable D call. Between the trimmed V and J ends, which lost 0 bases and 8 bases, there was a span of 5 bases. The CDR3 is 13 amino acids. Germline V gene lookup returns CDR1 MNHEY and CDR2 SVGAGI. The CDR3 loop is CASSYSGDSPLHF. In DNA form, the CDR3 reads TGTGCCAGCAGTTACTCCGGAGATTCACCCCTCCACTTT.

The chain couples TRBV27 to TRBJ1-1, with 7 bases aligning to TRBD1. J lost 2 bases, V lost 5 bases, and 8 bases had no gene match. The germline CDR1 and CDR2 sequences are MNHEY and SMNVEV (reference sequence). This CDR3 comprises 15 residues. CDR3 amino acids: CASSASGGGNTEAFF. CDR3 nucleotide sequence: TGTGCCAGCAGTGCCTCAGGGGGTGGAAACACTGAAGCTTTCTTT.

This rearrangement joins TRBV11-3 to TRBJ2-7; D call uncertain. The CDR3 length is 15 residues. The ends were cut back, 4 bases at V and 0 bases at J, with 13 bases in the middle. The germline V gene encodes CDR1 SGHNT and CDR2 YENEEA. The CDR3 nucleotides are TGTGCCAGCAGCTCTTGGAGCCTCCCCTCCTACGAGCAGTACTTC. Protein sequence: CASSSWSLPSYEQYF.

The chain has TRBV5-1 and TRBJ2-5, with 9 bases fitting TRBD2. The CDR3 extends over 16 amino acids. Losses at the gene ends were 0 bases for V and 1 base for J; bases not matched to a gene: 4. Germline V gives CDR1 SGHRS, CDR2 YFSETQ. As DNA, the CDR3 is TGCGCCAGCAGCTTGGTCGGCGGGGGGGCCCAAGAGACCCAGTACTTC. Translating gives CASSLVGGGAQETQYF.

The chain has TRBV6-6 and TRBJ2-3; 8 bases are a match to TRBD1. This CDR3 has 15 amino acids. CDR1 MNHNY and CDR2 SVGAGI come from the germline V gene (reference sequence). V trimming: 7 bases; J trimming: 1 base; junction bases outside the gene matches: 7. The CDR3 sequence is CASIDRGRGTDTQYF. In DNA, the CDR3 is TGTGCCAGCATCGACAGGGGCCGGGGCACAGATACGCAGTATTTT.

With respect to this clone: Other DNA sequences within the sample encode an identical CDR3. This chain joins TRBV7-9 and TRBJ1-5, with 7 bases fitting TRBD1. The V gene's germline CDR1 is SEHNR and CDR2 FQNEAQ (reference sequence). The length of the CDR3 is 15 residues. V was clipped by 5 bases and J by 0 bases; unmatched bases: 4. CDR3 in DNA: TGTGCCAGCAGCCTACAGGGGATTAGCAATCAGCCCCAGCATTTT. As protein: CASSLQGISNQPQHF.

V is TRBV11-3 and J is TRBJ2-3, with D perhaps matching TRBD1 (5 bases). Germline CDR1 is SGHNT and CDR2 is YENEEA. V lost 5 bases, J lost 6 bases, and 12 bases lay in between. The CDR3 consists of 13 residues. CDR3 DNA: TGTGCCAGCAGCAGACAGATGGGGGATACGCAGTATTTT. Protein product: CASSRQMGDTQYF.

This clone has only a few counts. The chain recombines TRBV7-9 with TRBJ2-7, with D tentatively TRBD1 (5 bases). Germline assignment: CDR1 SEHNR and CDR2 FQNEAQ (reference sequence). Trimming cost V 5 bases and J 5 bases, with 10 bases left between them. The CDR3 covers 12 residues. In DNA, the CDR3 is TGTGCCAGCAGCGGAGACAGCGACGAGCAGTACTTC. Amino acids: CASSGDSDEQYF.

This sequence joins TRBV5-5 and TRBJ2-7, with D possibly matching TRBD2 (6 bases). Trimming left V 0 bases short and J 2 bases short, with 12 bases between. The CDR3 consists of 15 residues. Germline-derived CDR1 and CDR2 are SGHKS and YYEKEE (reference sequence). CDR3 sequence reads: CASSLGDWSTYEQYF. CDR3 nucleotides: TGTGCCAGCAGCTTGGGGGACTGGTCGACCTACGAGCAGTACTTC.

The gene calls are TRBV7-6 and TRBJ2-3; D gene ambiguous. V shed 0 bases and J shed 0 bases, with 7 bases lying between them. Germline-derived CDR1 and CDR2 are SGHVS and FNYEAQ. The CDR3 runs to 15 residues. This CDR3 is CASSLAPQSTDTQYF. As DNA, the CDR3 is TGTGCCAGCAGCTTAGCCCCGCAGAGCACAGATACGCAGTATTTT.